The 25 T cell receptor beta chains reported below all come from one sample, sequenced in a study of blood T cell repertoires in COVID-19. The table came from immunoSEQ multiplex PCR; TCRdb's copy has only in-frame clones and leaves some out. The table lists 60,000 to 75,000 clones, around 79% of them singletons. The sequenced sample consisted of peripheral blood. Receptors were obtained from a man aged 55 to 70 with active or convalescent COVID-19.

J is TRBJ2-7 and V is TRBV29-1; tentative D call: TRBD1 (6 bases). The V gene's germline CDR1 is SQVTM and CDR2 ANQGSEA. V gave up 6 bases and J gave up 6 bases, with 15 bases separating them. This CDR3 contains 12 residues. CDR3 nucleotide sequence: TGCAGCGTAGGGGGTGGGAGAGGCGAGCAGTACTTC. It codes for CSVGGGRGEQYF.

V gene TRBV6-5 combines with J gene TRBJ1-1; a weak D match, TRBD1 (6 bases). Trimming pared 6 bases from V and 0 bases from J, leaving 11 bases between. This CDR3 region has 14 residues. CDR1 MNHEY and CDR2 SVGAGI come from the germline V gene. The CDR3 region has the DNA TGTGCCAGCAGCCGAGGACAGTTGAACACTGAAGCTTTCTTT. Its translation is CASSRGQLNTEAFF.

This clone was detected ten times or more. The CDR3 reads CATSDGQKAGYPEAFF. In DNA, the CDR3 is TGTGCCACCAGTGATGGGCAGAAGGCGGGGTACCCTGAAGCTTTCTTT. The genes are TRBV24-1 and TRBJ1-1; no clear D. Per germline, CDR1 KGHDR and CDR2 SFDVKD. Trimming took 3 bases from V and 6 from J, leaving 19 bases between them. The CDR3 spans 16 residues.

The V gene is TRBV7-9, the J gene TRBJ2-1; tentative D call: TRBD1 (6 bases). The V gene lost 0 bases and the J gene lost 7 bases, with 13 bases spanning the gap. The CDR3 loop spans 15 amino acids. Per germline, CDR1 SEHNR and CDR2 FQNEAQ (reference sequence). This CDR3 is CASSLASRTANEQFF. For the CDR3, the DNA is TGTGCCAGCAGCTTAGCTAGCAGGACAGCTAATGAGCAGTTCTTC.

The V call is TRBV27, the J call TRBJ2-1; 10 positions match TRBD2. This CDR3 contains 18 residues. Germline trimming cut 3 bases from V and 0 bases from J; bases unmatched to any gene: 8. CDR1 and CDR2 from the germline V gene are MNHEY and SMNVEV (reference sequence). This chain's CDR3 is CASSLLAGAVSSYNEQFF. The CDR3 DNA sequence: TGTGCCAGCAGTTTGCTAGCGGGGGCCGTTAGCTCCTACAATGAGCAGTTCTTC.

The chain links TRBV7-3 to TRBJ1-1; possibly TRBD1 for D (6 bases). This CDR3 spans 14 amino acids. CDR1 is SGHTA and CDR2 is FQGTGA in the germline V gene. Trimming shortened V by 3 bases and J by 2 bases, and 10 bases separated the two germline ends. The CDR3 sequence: CASSLGRGNTEAFF. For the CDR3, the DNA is TGTGCCAGCAGCTTGGGCAGGGGCAACACTGAAGCTTTCTTT.

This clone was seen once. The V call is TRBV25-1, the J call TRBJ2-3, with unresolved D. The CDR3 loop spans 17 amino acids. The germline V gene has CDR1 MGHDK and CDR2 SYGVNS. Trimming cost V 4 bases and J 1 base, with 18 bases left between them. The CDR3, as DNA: TGTGCCAGCAGTGGGAGTACCAAGACCTCCGGCACAGATACGCAGTATTTT. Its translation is CASSGSTKTSGTDTQYF. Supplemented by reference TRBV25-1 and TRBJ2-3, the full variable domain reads EADIYQTPRYLVIGTGKKITLECSQTMGHDKMYWYQQDPGMELHLIHYSYGVNSTEKGDLSSESTVSRIRTEHFPLTLESARPSHTSQYLCASSGSTKTSGTDTQYFGPGTRLTVL.

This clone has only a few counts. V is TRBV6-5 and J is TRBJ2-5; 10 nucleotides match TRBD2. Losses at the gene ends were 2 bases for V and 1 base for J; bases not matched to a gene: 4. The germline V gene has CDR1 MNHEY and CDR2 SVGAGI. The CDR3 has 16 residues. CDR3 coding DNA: TGTGCCAGCAGTTACCCAGCTAGCGGGGGCCAAGAGACCCAGTACTTC. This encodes CASSYPASGGQETQYF.

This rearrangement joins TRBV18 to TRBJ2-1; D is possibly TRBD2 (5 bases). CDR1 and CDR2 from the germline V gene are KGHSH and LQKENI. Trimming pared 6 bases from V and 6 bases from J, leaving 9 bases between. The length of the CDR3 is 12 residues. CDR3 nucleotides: TGTGCCAGCTCCCTAGGGAGCAATGAGCAGTTCTTC. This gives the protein CASSLGSNEQFF. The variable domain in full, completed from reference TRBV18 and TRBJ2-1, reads NAGVMQNPRHLVRRRGQEARLRCSPMKGHSHVYWYRQLPEEGLKFMVYLQKENIIDESGMPKERFSAEFPKEGPSILRIQQVVRGDSAAYFCASSLGSNEQFFGPGTRLTVL.

The CDR3 is CASSEERGRRGRNYGYTF. DNA of the CDR3: TGTGCCAGCAGTGAAGAGCGGGGACGCCGGGGACGGAATTATGGCTACACCTTC. V usage is TRBV25-1 and J usage is TRBJ1-2, with a possible D match to TRBD1 (5 bases). Germline CDR1 MGHDK, CDR2 SYGVNS. V was pared by 2 bases and J by 5 bases, with 24 bases between. CDR3 length: 18 amino acids.

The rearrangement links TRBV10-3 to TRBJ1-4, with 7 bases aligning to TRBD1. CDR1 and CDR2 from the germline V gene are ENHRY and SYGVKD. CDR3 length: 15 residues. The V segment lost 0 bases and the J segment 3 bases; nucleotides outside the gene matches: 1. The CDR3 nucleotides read TGTGCCATCAGTGAGTCGACAGGGTCTAATGAAAAACTGTTTTTT. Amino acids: CAISESTGSNEKLFF.

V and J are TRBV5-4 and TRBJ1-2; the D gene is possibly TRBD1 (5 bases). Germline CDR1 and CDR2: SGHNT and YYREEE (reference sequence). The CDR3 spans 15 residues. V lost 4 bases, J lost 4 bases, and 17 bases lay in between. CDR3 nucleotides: TGTGCCAGCAGCCCCAGCAGGGCTCCCGCCTATGGCTACACCTTC. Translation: CASSPSRAPAYGYTF. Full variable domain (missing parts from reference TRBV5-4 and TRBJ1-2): ETGVTQSPTHLIKTRGQQVTLRCSSQSGHNTVSWYQQALGQGPQFIFQYYREEENGRGNFPPRFSGLQFPNYSSELNVNALELDDSALYLCASSPSRAPAYGYTFGSGTRLTVV.

CDR3 nucleotide sequence: TGTGCCAGCAGCCCAACCTCGGGAGGTAATGAAAAACTGTTTTTT. Translating it yields CASSPTSGGNEKLFF. This chain connects TRBV5-4 to TRBJ1-4; D is uncertain. The CDR3 is 15 residues long. Germline V gene data show CDR1 as SGHNT and CDR2 as YYREEE (reference sequence). V shed 4 bases and J shed 4 bases, with 14 bases lying between them.

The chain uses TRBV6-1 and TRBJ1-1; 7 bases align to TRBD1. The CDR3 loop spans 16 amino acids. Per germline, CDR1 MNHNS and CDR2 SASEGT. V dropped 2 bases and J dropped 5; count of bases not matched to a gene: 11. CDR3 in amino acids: CASSETVSRGNTEAFF. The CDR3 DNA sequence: TGTGCCAGCAGTGAAACGGTAAGCAGGGGGAATACTGAAGCTTTCTTT.

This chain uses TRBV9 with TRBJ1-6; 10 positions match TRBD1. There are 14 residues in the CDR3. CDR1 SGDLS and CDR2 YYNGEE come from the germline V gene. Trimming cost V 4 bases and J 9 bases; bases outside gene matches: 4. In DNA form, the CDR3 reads TGTGCCAGCAGCAACCGGGACAGGGGTTCACCCCTCCACTTT. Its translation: CASSNRDRGSPLHF.

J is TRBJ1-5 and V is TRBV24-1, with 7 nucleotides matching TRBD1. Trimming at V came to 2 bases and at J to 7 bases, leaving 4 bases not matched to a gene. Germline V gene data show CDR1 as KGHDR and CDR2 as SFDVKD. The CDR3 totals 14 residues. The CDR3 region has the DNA TGTGCCACCAGTGATTCGGGACAGAACCAGCCCCAGCATTTT. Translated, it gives CATSDSGQNQPQHF.

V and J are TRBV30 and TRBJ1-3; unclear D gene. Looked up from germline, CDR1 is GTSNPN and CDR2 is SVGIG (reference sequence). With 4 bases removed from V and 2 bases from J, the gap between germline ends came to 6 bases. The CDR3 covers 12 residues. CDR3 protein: CAWMSAGNTIYF. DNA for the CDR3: TGTGCCTGGATGTCAGCTGGAAACACCATATATTTT.

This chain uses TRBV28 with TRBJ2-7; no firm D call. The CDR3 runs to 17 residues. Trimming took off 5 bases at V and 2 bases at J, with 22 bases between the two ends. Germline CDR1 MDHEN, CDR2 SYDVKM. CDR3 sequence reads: CASSPLKMTPTAYEQYF. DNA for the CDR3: TGTGCCAGCAGTCCCCTAAAAATGACACCCACCGCCTACGAGCAGTACTTC.

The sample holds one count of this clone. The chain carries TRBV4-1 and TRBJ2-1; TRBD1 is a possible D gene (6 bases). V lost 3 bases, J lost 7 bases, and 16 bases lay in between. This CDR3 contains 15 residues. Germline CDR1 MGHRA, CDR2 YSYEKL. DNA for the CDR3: TGCGCCAGCAGCCACAGGGGTCGACCTGAAAATGAGCAGTTCTTC. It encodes CASSHRGRPENEQFF.

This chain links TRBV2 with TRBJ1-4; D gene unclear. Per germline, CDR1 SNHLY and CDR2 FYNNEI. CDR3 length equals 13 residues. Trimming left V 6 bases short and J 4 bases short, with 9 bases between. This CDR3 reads CASRLTFNEKLFF. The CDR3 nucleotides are TGTGCCAGCAGGCTGACTTTTAATGAAAAACTGTTTTTT.

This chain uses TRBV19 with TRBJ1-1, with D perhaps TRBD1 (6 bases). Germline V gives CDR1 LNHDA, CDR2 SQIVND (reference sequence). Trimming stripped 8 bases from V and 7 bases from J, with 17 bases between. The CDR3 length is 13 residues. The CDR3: CASGTGTPLEAFF. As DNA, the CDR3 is TGTGCCAGTGGAACCGGGACACCTCTTGAAGCTTTCTTT.

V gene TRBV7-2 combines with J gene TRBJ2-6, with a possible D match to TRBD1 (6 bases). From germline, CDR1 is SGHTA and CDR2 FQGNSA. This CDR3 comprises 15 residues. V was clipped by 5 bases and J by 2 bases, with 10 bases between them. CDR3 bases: TGTGCCAGCAGCCACAGGGTGGCTGGGGCCAACGTCCTGACTTTC. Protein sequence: CASSHRVAGANVLTF.

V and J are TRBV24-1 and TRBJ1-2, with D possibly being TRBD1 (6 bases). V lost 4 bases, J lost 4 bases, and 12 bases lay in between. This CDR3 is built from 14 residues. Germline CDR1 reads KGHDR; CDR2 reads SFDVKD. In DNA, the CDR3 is TGTGCCACCAGTGACTCAGGACAGCTCTATGGCTACACCTTC. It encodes CATSDSGQLYGYTF.

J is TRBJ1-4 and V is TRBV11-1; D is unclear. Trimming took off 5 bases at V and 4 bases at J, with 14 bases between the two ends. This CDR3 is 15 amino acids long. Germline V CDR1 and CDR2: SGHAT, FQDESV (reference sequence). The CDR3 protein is CASSPRRNNNEKLFF. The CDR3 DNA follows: TGTGCCAGCAGCCCTAGACGGAACAATAATGAAAAACTGTTTTTT.

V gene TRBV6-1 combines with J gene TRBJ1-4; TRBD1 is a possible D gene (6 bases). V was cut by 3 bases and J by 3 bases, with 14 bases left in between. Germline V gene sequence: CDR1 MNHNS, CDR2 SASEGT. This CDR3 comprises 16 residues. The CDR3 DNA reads TGTGCCAGCAGTGACATCGGCAGGGGATCTAATGAAAAACTGTTTTTT. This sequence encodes CASSDIGRGSNEKLFF.